This T cell receptor beta chain was captured in a study of T cell responses to AZD1222 COVID-19 vaccine. For the study at large: Both about-4-week and about-12-week second-dose recipients were combined. Overall study results and limits: Repertoires were collected only later (after the peak T cell response had occurred). Reportedly, nearly half of unique spike TCRs recognized epitopes outside B.1.351/B.1.1.7 mutations. Spike-specific TCR breadth rose after two AZD1222 doses, and depth rose as well.

Concerning this clone itself: The antigen remains unidentified.

V was clipped by 2 bases and J by 7 bases; unmatched bases: 6. The CDR3 has 16 residues. Germline CDR1 reads SGHKS; CDR2 reads YYEKEE (reference sequence). Assay used: immunoSEQ multiplex PCR; TCRdb lists only in-frame clones, some missing. This table has about 150,000 clones, over 90% appearing once. This clonotype was obtained from an adult in good health. This chain links TRBV5-5 with TRBJ1-6; TRBD1 aligns across 10 bases. The sample here was peripheral blood, taken on day 0 of AZD1222 vaccination. The CDR3 nucleotides read TGTGCCAGCAGCTTAGCCTGGGACAGGGGAAATTCACCCCTCCACTTT. It yields the protein CASSLAWDRGNSPLHF.